This entry describes one T cell receptor (beta chain). The source of the sample is a study of PD-L1 blockade in urothelial cancer. Study details: Patients began atezolizumab, 1,200 mg intravenously every 3 weeks, in the mid-2010s. Prior chemotherapy regimens per patient numbered 0 to 3. Per blood sample, T cells had a median of around 140,000.

Sequenced by immunoSEQ multiplex PCR; TCRdb stores in-frame clones only, minus some. The sample records about 70,000 clones, roughly 88% being singletons. The CDR3 covers 15 residues. V lost 6 bases and J lost 2; bases outside the gene matches: 5. Germline CDR1 is MNHNY and CDR2 is SVGAGI (reference sequence). Specified time point: pretreatment peripheral blood. Every patient provided from 1 to 8 samples, collected pretreatment and on-treatment. This specimen was PBMCs, taken around atezolizumab (anti-PD-L1) treatment. The rearrangement links TRBV6-6 to TRBJ2-1; 9 bases match TRBD2. This sequence originates from a man in his 70s with urothelial cancer. CDR3 DNA sequence: TGTGCCAGCAGACGCACTAGCGGGCCCTACAATGAGCAGTTCTTC. It codes for CASRRTSGPYNEQFF.